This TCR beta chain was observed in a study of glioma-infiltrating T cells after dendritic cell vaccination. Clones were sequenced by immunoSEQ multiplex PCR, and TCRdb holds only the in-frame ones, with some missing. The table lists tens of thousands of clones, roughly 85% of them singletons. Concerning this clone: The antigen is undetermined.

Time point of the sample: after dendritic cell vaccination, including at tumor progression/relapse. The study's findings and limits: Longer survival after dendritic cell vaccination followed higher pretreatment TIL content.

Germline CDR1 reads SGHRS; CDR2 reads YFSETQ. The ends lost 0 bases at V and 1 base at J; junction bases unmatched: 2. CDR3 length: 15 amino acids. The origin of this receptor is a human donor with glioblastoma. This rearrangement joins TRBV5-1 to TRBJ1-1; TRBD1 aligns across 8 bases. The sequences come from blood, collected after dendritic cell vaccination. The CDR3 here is CASSLGGQGNTEAFF. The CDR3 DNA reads TGCGCCAGCAGCTTGGGAGGACAGGGGAACACTGAAGCTTTCTTT.